The TCR beta chain described here comes from a study of blood T cell repertoires in COVID-19. Study information: Whether acute or convalescent, the COVID-19 samples came from the United States, Italy and Spain. T cells, B-cell-depleted T cells, or PBMCs provided the cDNA or gDNA that served as material.

Sequencing was performed with immunoSEQ multiplex PCR; in TCRdb, only in-frame clones are kept and a portion is missing. This table has 220,000 or so clones, 86% appearing once. Unmatched junction bases numbered 9, after V lost 7 bases and J lost 8 bases. Germline CDR1 MNHNY, CDR2 SVGAGI (reference sequence). The CDR3 is 13 residues long. This clonotype was obtained from a woman between 45 and 65 years old with COVID-19, enrolled during active disease. Sample: peripheral blood. The chain is built from TRBV6-6 and TRBJ1-2, with 8 nucleotides matching TRBD1. CDR3 region: CASNPTGVGGYTF. CDR3 nucleotide sequence: TGTGCCAGCAATCCGACAGGGGTCGGCGGCTACACCTTC.